These T cell receptor beta chains were read from a single sample in a study of glioma-infiltrating T cells after dendritic cell vaccination. Assay: immunoSEQ multiplex PCR; the TCRdb copy retains only in-frame clones and omits some. The table has around 60,000 clones, approximately 87% seen once. The source material was blood, sampled after dendritic cell vaccination. The origin of the receptors is a human donor with glioblastoma. Both conserved end residues are part of each CDR3. D genes are given only for firm matches. Clone size, where shown, is once, few, many, or a class for clones that have expanded.

d_gene	v_gene	abundance	j_gene	CDR3aa	CDR3nt
NA	TRBV19	NA	TRBJ2-2	CASLGGTGELFF	TGTGCCAGTTTGGGGGGAACCGGGGAGCTGTTTTTT
TRBD1	TRBV7-8	NA	TRBJ1-2	CASSLDPADRGNGYTF	TGTGCCAGCAGCTTAGATCCCGCGGACAGGGGGAATGGCTACACCTTC
NA	TRBV5-4	NA	TRBJ1-3	CASSFTGNSGNTIYF	TGTGCCAGCAGCTTTACAGGAAACTCTGGAAACACCATATATTTT
TRBD1	TRBV6-5	once	TRBJ1-4	CASSYGGQGADEKLFF	TGTGCCAGCAGTTACGGGGGACAGGGGGCAGATGAAAAACTGTTTTTT
TRBD2	TRBV4-3	NA	TRBJ2-7	CASSQVRGAYEQYF	TGCGCCAGCAGCCAAGTTCGGGGGGCCTACGAGCAGTACTTC
NA	TRBV6-1	once	TRBJ2-7	CASSGIPKTTSSYEQYF	TGTGCCAGCAGTGGAATACCGAAGACAACGAGCTCCTACGAGCAGTACTTC
TRBD1	TRBV28	NA	TRBJ1-1	CASRKRTGRAEAFF	TGTGCCAGCAGAAAAAGGACAGGGCGGGCTGAAGCTTTCTTT
TRBD2	TRBV29-1	NA	TRBJ2-2	CSAGGTSTGELFF	TGCAGCGCGGGGGGGACGTCCACCGGGGAGCTGTTTTTT
TRBD1	TRBV30	NA	TRBJ1-1	CAWSSPQGGSTEAFF	TGTGCCTGGAGCTCCCCACAGGGGGGATCTACTGAAGCTTTCTTT
TRBD1	TRBV6-6	NA	TRBJ1-4	CASSYDRGGEKLFF	TGTGCCAGCAGTTATGACAGGGGAGGTGAAAAACTGTTTTTT
NA	TRBV30	NA	TRBJ1-1	CAWTTPPGTEAFF	TGTGCCTGGACCACTCCTCCCGGGACTGAAGCTTTCTTT
NA	TRBV5-4	NA	TRBJ2-5	CASSDEEETQYF	TGTGCCAGCAGCGACGAGGAGGAGACCCAGTACTTC
NA	TRBV7-3	once	TRBJ2-1	CASSPHWGQGSYNEQFF	TGTGCCAGCAGCCCCCACTGGGGACAAGGTTCCTACAATGAGCAGTTCTTC
TRBD1	TRBV9	few	TRBJ1-2	CASSPRQGASYGYTF	TGTGCCAGCAGCCCGCGACAGGGGGCTAGCTATGGCTACACCTTC
NA	TRBV6-5	NA	TRBJ2-1	CASRGSGNNEQFF	TGTGCCAGCAGGGGTAGCGGAAACAATGAGCAGTTCTTC
TRBD1	TRBV27	many	TRBJ1-2	CASSLVPGQGPHGYTF	TGTGCCAGCAGCCTGGTTCCGGGACAGGGACCTCATGGCTACACCTTC
TRBD2	TRBV2	NA	TRBJ2-2	CASKAGHGTGELFF	TGTGCCAGCAAAGCGGGGCATGGCACCGGGGAGCTGTTTTTT
NA	TRBV15	few	TRBJ1-3	CATSRVMGAMTGNTIYF	TGTGCCACCAGCAGAGTGATGGGCGCTATGACTGGAAACACCATATATTTT
NA	TRBV19	NA	TRBJ2-5	CASSIGVARETQYF	TGTGCCAGTAGTATAGGCGTGGCCAGGGAGACCCAGTACTTC
TRBD1	TRBV7-9	NA	TRBJ2-7	CASGAGTVELYEQYF	TGTGCCAGCGGCGCAGGGACAGTAGAACTCTACGAGCAGTACTTC
NA	TRBV5-1	NA	TRBJ2-1	CASSLVTGGAGGEQFF	TGCGCCAGCAGCTTGGTAACTGGGGGGGCCGGGGGTGAGCAGTTCTTC
NA	TRBV21-1	few	TRBJ2-5	CASSKAGLKVQETQYF	TGTGCCAGCAGCAAAGCGGGCCTGAAGGTTCAAGAGACCCAGTACTTC
TRBD2	TRBV11-1	NA	TRBJ2-1	CASSPVAGYSYNEQFF	TGTGCCAGCAGCCCGGTAGCGGGGTATTCCTACAATGAGCAGTTCTTC
TRBD2	TRBV4-3	NA	TRBJ2-1	CASSPRTSAYNEQFF	TGCGCCAGCAGCCCTCGGACTAGCGCCTACAATGAGCAGTTCTTC
NA	TRBV30	once	TRBJ2-3	CAWSERFPNTDTQYF	TGTGCCTGGAGCGAACGGTTCCCCAACACAGATACGCAGTATTTT
NA	TRBV7-9	NA	TRBJ2-7	CASSLGAGYEQYF	TGTGCCAGCAGCTTAGGGGCGGGCTACGAGCAGTACTTC
NA	TRBV7-2	NA	TRBJ1-2	CASSLEVRIYGYTF	TGTGCCAGCAGCTTAGAAGTCAGGATCTATGGCTACACCTTC